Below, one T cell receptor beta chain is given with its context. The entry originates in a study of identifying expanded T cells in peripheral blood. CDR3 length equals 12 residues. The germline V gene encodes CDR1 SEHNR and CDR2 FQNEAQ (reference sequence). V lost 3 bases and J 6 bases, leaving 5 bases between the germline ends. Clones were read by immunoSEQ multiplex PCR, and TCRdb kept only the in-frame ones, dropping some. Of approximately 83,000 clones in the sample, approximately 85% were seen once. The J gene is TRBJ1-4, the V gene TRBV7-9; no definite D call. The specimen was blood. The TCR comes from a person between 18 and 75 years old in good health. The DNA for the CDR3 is TGTGCCAGCAGCTTTGGGTATGAAAAACTGTTTTTT. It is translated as CASSFGYEKLFF.